This T cell receptor beta chain appears in the sequencing data of a study of T cell repertoires in cytomegalovirus infection. Points from the study as a whole: Cumulative frequency of public TCR beta families picked out carriers of CMV plus the relevant HLA.

Trimming pared 1 base from V and 9 bases from J, leaving 7 bases between. CDR1 is MDHEN and CDR2 is SYDVKM in the germline V gene. The CDR3 contains 12 residues. This clonotype has a count of ten or more. Its antigen remains unknown. Each CDR3 protein gets one entry after TCRdb re-called the reads with MiXCR. Here the sample spans about 130,000 distinct CDR3 sequences, 7% to 9.5% being singletons. The sequencing sample was made of PBMCs. This receptor was identified in a human donor in good health (CMV status not recorded). Some clones in this sample may be carry-over from other donors' samples. The chain has TRBV28 and TRBJ1-5; no clear D. Here the CDR3 reads CASSLFGRPQHF. The CDR3 DNA follows: TGTGCCAGCAGTTTATTTGGTAGGCCCCAGCATTTT.